Listed here is a single T cell receptor (beta chain). Its target is unknown. This specimen comes from a study of response to subunit inactivated influenza vaccine. There are 16 residues in the CDR3. Germline V gene data show CDR1 as LNHDA and CDR2 as SQIVND (reference sequence). V gave up 5 bases and J gave up 2 bases; unmatched junction bases: 5. TCRdb fed the RT-PCR reads into MiXCR, producing one record per CDR3 protein. Here the sample spans under 550,000 distinct CDR3 sequences, 6% to 9% being singletons. Study outcomes and limitations: Authors suggested that a seasonal influenza vaccination recruits few new T cells each time.

The clonotype was recovered from a man aged 50 to 69 who received an inactivated influenza vaccine. The V gene is TRBV19, the J gene TRBJ2-1; the match to TRBD1 covers 11 bases. The sample here was PBMCs from blood, taken around 25 months after vaccination. CDR3 region: CASSLGQGGTYNEQFF. The CDR3 DNA is TGTGCCAGTAGTCTGGGACAGGGGGGGACCTACAATGAGCAGTTCTTC.